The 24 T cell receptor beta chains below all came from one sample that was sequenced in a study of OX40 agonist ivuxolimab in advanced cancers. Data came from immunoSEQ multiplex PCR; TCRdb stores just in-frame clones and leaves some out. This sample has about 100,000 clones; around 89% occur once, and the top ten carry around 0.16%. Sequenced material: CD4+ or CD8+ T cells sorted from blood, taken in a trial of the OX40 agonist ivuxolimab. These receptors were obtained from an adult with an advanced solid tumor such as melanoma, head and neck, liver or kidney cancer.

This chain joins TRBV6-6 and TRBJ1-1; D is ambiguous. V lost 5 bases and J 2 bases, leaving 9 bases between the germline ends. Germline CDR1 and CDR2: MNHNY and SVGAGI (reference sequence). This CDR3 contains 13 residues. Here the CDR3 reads CASSPLYNTEAFF. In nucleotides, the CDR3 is TGTGCCAGCAGTCCTCTATATAACACTGAAGCTTTCTTT.

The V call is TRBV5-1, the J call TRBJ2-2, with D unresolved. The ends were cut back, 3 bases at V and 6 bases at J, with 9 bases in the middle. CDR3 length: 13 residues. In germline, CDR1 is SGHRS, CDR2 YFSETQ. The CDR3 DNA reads TGCGCCAGCAGCTGGATTGAGCCCGGGGAGCTGTTTTTT. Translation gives CASSWIEPGELFF.

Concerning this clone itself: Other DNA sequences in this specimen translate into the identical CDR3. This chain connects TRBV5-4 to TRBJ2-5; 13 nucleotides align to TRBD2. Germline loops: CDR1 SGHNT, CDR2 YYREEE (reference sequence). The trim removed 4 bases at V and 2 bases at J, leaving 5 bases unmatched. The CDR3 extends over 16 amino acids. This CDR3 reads CASSPGTSGIQETQYF. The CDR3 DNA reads TGTGCCAGCAGCCCTGGGACTAGCGGGATTCAAGAGACCCAGTACTTC.

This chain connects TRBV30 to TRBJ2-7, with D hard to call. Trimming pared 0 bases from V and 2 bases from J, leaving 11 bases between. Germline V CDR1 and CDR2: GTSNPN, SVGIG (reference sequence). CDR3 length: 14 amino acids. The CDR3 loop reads CAWSVRPRPYEQYF. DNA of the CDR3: TGTGCCTGGAGTGTACGGCCTAGACCCTACGAGCAGTACTTC.

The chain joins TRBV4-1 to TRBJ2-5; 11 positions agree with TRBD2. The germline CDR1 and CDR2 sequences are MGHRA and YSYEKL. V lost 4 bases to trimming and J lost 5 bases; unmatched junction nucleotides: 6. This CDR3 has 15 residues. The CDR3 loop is CASSPLGLAAETQYF. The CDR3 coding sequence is TGCGCCAGCAGCCCTTTGGGACTAGCGGCGGAGACCCAGTACTTC.

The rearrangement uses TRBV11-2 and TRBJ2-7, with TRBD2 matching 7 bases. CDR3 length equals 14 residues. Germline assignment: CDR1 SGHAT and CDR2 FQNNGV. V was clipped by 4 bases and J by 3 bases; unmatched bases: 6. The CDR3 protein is CASSWGGGIYEQYF. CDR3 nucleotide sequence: TGTGCCAGCAGCTGGGGGGGAGGGATCTACGAGCAGTACTTC.

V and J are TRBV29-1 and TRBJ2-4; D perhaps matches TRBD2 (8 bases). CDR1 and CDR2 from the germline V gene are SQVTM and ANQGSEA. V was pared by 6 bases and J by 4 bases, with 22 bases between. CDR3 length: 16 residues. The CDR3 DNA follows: TGCAGCGTCGCCAGGGGGGGACTAGAAAGAAAAAACATTCAGTACTTC. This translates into CSVARGGLERKNIQYF. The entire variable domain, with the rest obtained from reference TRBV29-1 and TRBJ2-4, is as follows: SAVISQKPSRDICQRGTSLTIQCQVDSQVTMMFWYRQQPGQSLTLIATANQGSEATYESGFVIDKFPISRPNLTFSTLTVSNMSPEDSSIYLCSVARGGLERKNIQYFGAGTRLSVL.

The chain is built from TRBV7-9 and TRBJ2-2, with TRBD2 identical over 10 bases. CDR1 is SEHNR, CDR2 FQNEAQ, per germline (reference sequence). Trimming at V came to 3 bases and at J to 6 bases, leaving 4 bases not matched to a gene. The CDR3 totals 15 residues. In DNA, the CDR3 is TGTGCCAGCAGCTTTTTTACTAGCGGGGCCGGGGAGCTGTTTTTT. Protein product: CASSFFTSGAGELFF. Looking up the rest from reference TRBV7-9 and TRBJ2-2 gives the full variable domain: DTGVSQNPRHKITKRGQNVTFRCDPISEHNRLYWYRQTLGQGPEFLTYFQNEAQLEKSRLLSDRFSAERPKGSFSTLEIQRTEQGDSAMYLCASSFFTSGAGELFFGEGSRLTVL.

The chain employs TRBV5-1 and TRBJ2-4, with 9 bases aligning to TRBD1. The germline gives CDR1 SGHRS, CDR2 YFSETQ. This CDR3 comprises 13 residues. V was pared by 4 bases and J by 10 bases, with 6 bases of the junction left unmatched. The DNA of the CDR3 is TGCGCCAGCAGCCCCGAGACAGGGGGAATTCAGTACTTC. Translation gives CASSPETGGIQYF. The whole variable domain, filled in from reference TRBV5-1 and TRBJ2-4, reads KAGVTQTPRYLIKTRGQQVTLSCSPISGHRSVSWYQQTPGQGLQFLFEYFSETQRNKGNFPGRFSGRQFSNSRSEMNVSTLELGDSALYLCASSPETGGIQYFGAGTRLSVL.

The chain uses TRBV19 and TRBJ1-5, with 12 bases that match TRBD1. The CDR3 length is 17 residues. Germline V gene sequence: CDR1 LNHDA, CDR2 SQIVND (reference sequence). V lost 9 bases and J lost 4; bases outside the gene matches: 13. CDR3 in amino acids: CASHGGTGGLGNQPQHF. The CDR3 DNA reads TGTGCCAGCCACGGTGGGACAGGGGGCTTAGGGAATCAGCCCCAGCATTTT.

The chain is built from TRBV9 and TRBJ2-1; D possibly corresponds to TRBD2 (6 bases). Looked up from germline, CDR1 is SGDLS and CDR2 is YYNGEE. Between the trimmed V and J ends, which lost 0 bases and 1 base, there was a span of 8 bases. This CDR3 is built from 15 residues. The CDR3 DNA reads TGTGCCAGCAGCGTAGTCGCGGGGTCCTACAATGAGCAGTTCTTC. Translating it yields CASSVVAGSYNEQFF.

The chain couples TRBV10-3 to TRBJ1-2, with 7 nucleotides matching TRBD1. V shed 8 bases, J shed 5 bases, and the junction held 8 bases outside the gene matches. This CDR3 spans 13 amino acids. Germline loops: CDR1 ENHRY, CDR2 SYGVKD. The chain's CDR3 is CAIAGDRSYGYTF. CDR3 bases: TGTGCCATCGCCGGGGACAGAAGTTATGGCTACACCTTC.

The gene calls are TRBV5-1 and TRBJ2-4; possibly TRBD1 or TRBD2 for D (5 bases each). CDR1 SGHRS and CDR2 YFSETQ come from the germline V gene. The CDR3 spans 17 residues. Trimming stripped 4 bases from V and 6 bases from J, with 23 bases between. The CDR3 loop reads CASSERGDREWLNIQYF. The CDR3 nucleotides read TGCGCCAGCAGCGAGAGGGGCGACAGAGAGTGGCTAAACATTCAGTACTTC.

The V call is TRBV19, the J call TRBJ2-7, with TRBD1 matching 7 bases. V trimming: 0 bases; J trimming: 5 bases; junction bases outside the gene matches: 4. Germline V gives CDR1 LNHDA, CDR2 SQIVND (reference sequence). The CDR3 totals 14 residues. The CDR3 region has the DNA TGTGCCAGTAGTATAGAAGGGGGCCGTGACGAGCAGTACTTC. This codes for CASSIEGGRDEQYF.

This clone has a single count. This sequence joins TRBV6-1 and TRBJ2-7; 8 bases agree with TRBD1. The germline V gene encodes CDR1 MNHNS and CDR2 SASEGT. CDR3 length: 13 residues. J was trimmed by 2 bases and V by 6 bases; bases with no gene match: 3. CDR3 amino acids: CASRDRGAYEQYF. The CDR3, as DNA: TGTGCCAGCAGAGACAGGGGAGCCTACGAGCAGTACTTC.

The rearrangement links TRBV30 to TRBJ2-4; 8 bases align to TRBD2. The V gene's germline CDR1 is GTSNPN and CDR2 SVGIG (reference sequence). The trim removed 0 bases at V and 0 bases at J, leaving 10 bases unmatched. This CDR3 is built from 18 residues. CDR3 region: CAWSVRRGSGIAKNIQYF. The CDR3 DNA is TGTGCCTGGAGTGTAAGGAGGGGTAGCGGGATAGCCAAAAACATTCAGTACTTC. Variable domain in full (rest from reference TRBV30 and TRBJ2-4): SQTIHQWPATLVQPVGSPLSLECTVEGTSNPNLYWYRQAAGRGLQLLFYSVGIGQISSEVPQNLSASRPQDRQFILSSKKLLLSDSGFYLCAWSVRRGSGIAKNIQYFGAGTRLSVL.

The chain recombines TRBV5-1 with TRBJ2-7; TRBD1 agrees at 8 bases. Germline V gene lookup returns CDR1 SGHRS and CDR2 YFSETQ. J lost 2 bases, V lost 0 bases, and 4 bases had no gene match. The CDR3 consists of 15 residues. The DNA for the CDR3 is TGCGCCAGCAGCTTGGAGGGACAGGCCGCCTACGAGCAGTACTTC. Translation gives CASSLEGQAAYEQYF.

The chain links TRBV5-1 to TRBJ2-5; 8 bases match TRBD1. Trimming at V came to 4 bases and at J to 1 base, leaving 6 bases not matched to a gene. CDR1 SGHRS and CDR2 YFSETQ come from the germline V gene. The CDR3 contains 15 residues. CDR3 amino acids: CASSQSDRVQETQYF. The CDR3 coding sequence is TGCGCCAGCAGCCAATCGGACAGGGTCCAAGAGACCCAGTACTTC.

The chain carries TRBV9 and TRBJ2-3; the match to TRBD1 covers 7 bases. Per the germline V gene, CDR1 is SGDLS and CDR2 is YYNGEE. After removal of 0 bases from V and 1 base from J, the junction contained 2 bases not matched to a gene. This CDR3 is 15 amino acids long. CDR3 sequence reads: CASSVAGTGTDTQYF. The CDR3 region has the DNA TGTGCCAGCAGCGTAGCCGGGACAGGCACAGATACGCAGTATTTT.

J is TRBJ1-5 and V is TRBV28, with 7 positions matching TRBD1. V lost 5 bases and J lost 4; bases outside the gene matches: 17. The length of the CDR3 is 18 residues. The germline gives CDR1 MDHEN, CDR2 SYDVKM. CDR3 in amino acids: CASSIAGGSLAGNQPQHF. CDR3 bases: TGTGCCAGCAGTATAGCAGGGGGAAGCCTAGCTGGAAATCAGCCCCAGCATTTT.

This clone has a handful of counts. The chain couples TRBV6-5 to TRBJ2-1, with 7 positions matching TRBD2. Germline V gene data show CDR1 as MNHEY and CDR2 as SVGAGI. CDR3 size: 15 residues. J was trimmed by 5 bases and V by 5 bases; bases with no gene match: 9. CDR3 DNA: TGTGCCAGCAGTCAGGGACTACGGACGGACAATGAGCAGTTCTTC. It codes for CASSQGLRTDNEQFF.

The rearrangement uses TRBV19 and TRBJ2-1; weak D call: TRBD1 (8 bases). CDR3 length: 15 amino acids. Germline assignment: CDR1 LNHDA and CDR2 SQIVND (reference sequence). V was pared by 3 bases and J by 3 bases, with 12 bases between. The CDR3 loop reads CASSMDREGYNEQFF. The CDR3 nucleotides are TGTGCCAGTAGTATGGACAGGGAGGGCTACAATGAGCAGTTCTTC.

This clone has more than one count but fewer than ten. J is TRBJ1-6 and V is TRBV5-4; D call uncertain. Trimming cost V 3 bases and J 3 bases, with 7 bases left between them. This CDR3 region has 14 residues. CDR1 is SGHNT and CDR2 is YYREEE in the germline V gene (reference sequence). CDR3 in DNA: TGTGCCAGCAGCTATGAGGTCTATAATTCACCCCTCCACTTT. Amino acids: CASSYEVYNSPLHF.

This CDR3 is CACKTGAHYQPQHF. The CDR3 DNA reads as TGTGCCTGCAAGACAGGGGCCCACTATCAGCCCCAGCATTTT. The V gene is TRBV30, the J gene TRBJ1-5; TRBD1 matches 8 bases. The V gene's germline CDR1 is GTSNPN and CDR2 SVGIG (reference sequence). The V gene end was trimmed by 6 bases and the J gene end by 5 bases; junction bases not matched to a gene: 9. The CDR3 is 14 amino acids.